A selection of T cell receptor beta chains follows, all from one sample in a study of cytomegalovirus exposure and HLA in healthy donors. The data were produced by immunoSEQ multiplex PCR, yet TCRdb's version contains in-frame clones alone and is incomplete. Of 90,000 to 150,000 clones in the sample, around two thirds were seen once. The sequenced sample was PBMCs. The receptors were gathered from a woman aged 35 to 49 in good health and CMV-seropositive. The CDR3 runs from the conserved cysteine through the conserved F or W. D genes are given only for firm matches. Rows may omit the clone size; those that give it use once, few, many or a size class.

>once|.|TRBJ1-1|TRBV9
CASSVGGQNTEAFF
TGTGCCAGCAGCGTAGGAGGACAGAACACTGAAGCTTTCTTT
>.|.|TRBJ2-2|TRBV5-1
CASSLDRNTGELFF
TGCGCCAGCAGCTTGGACAGAAACACCGGGGAGCTGTTTTTT
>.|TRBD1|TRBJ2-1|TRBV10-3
CAISGAGGTGEINEQFF
TGTGCCATCAGTGGCGCCGGTGGGACAGGGGAAATCAATGAGCAGTTCTTC
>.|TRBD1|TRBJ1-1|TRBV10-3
CAISVSTGGSTEAFF
TGTGCCATCAGTGTTTCGACAGGGGGCTCGACTGAAGCTTTCTTT
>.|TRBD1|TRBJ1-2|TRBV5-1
CASSLSGQRFQPGGYTF
TGCGCCAGCAGCTTATCGGGACAGAGATTCCAGCCGGGTGGCTACACCTTC
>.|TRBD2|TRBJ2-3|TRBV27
CASSRGTTGTDTQYF
TGTGCCAGCAGTCGTGGGACTACCGGGACAGATACGCAGTATTTT
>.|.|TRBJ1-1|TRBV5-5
CASSLAGKIEAFF
TGTGCCAGCAGCTTGGCGGGGAAGATTGAAGCTTTCTTT
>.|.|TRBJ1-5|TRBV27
CASSYLNQPQHF
TGTGCCAGCAGTTATCTCAATCAGCCCCAGCATTTT
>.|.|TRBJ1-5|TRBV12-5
CASAPNNQPQHF
TGTGCTAGTGCGCCTAACAATCAGCCCCAGCATTTT
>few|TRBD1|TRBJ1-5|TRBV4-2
CASSQAGGTPQHF
TGTGCCAGCAGCCAAGCAGGGGGGACCCCCCAGCATTTT
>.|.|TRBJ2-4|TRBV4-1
CASSQWTGGAIQYF
TGCGCCAGCAGCCAGTGGACGGGCGGGGCCATTCAGTACTTC
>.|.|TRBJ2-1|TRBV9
CASSARDFSYNEQFF
TGTGCCAGCAGCGCCCGGGACTTCTCCTACAATGAGCAGTTCTTC
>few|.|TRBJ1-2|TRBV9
CASSVGTAYGYTF
TGTGCCAGCAGCGTAGGGACAGCCTATGGCTACACCTTC
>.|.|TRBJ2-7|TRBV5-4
CASSRRDTYEQYF
TGTGCCAGCAGCCGCCGGGACACTTACGAGCAGTACTTC
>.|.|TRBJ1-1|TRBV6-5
CASSPRTRTEAFF
TGTGCCAGCAGTCCAAGGACTAGAACTGAAGCTTTCTTT
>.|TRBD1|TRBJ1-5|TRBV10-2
CASSETGDSNQPQHF
TGCGCCAGCAGTGAAACAGGGGATAGCAATCAGCCCCAGCATTTT
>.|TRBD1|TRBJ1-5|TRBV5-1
CASSLTGGTQPQHF
TGCGCCAGCAGCTTGACAGGGGGGACTCAGCCCCAGCATTTT
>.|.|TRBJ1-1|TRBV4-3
CASSQDFGGTEAFF
TGCGCCAGCAGCCAAGATTTCGGAGGGACTGAAGCTTTCTTT
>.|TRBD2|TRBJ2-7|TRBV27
CASGTSGVEQYF
TGTGCCAGCGGGACTAGCGGGGTTGAGCAGTACTTC
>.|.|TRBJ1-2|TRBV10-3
CAISETQGRNYGYTF
TGTGCCATCAGTGAGACTCAGGGGCGAAACTATGGCTACACCTTC
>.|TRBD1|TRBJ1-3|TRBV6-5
CASSSTGGINTIYF
TGTGCCAGCAGTTCCACAGGGGGTATAAACACCATATATTTT
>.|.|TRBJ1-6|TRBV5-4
CASTPGPGKGYSPLHF
TGTGCCAGCACCCCGGGTCCGGGAAAAGGGTATTCACCCCTCCACTTT
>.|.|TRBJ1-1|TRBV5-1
CASSLEGDGRRNTEAFF
TGCGCCAGCAGCTTGGAAGGGGATGGTCGGCGGAACACTGAAGCTTTCTTT
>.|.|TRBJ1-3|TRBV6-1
CASMIFGGAGNTIYF
TGTGCCAGCATGATCTTCGGGGGGGCTGGAAACACCATATATTTT
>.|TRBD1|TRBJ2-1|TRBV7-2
CASSFGQGRLNEQFF
TGTGCCAGCAGCTTTGGACAGGGGAGGCTCAATGAGCAGTTCTTC
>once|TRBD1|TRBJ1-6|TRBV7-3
CASGTGAYNSPLHF
TGTGCCAGCGGGACAGGGGCCTATAATTCACCCCTCCACTTT
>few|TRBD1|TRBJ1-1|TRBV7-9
CASSFQTGTNTEAFF
TGTGCCAGCAGCTTCCAGACAGGGACGAACACTGAAGCTTTCTTT
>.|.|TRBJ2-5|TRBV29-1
CSVEPTRGETQYF
TGCAGCGTTGAACCCACTCGGGGGGAGACCCAGTACTTC
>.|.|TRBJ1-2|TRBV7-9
CASSFNEKYGYTF
TGTGCCAGCAGCTTTAACGAGAAGTATGGCTACACCTTC
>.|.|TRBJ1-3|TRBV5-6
CASSLSSSGNTIYF
TGTGCCAGCAGCTTGTCCAGCTCTGGAAACACCATATATTTT
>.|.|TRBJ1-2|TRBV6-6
CASTIRQDTNYGYTF
TGTGCCAGCACCATAAGGCAGGACACTAACTATGGCTACACCTTC
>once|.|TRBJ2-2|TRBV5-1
CASITGTGELFF
TGCGCCAGCATTACAGGGACCGGGGAGCTGTTTTTT
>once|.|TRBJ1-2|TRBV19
CASSLSGRDGYTF
TGTGCCAGTAGTTTGTCGGGGAGGGATGGCTACACCTTC
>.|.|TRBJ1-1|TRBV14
CASSQNTGTEAFF
TGTGCCAGCAGCCAAAACACGGGCACTGAAGCTTTCTTT
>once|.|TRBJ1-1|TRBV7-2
CASSPLLEMNTEAFF
TGTGCCAGCAGCCCGTTATTAGAGATGAACACTGAAGCTTTCTTT
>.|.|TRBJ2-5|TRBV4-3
CASSPRDGAGETQYF
TGCGCCAGCAGCCCGCGGGACGGAGCAGGGGAGACCCAGTACTTC
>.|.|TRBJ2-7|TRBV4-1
CASSQEQGSYEQYF
TGCGCCAGCAGCCAGGAACAGGGCTCCTACGAGCAGTACTTC
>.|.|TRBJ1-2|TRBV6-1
CASREDGGGYGYTF
TGTGCCAGCAGGGAGGACGGAGGAGGGTATGGCTACACCTTC
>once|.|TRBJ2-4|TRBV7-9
CASSLASSGSDIQYF
TGTGCCAGCAGCTTAGCCTCCTCCGGAAGCGACATTCAGTACTTC
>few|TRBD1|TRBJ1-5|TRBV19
CASKDRGKSNQPQHF
TGTGCCAGTAAGGACAGGGGAAAAAGCAATCAGCCCCAGCATTTT
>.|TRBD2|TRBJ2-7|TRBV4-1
CASSQVADSGGIYEQYF
TGCGCCAGCAGCCAAGTGGCTGATAGCGGGGGGATCTACGAGCAGTACTTC
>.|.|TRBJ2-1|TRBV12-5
CASGSRGNEQFF
TGTGCTAGTGGTTCTAGGGGCAATGAGCAGTTCTTC
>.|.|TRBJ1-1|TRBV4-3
CASSQETGSEAFF
TGCGCCAGCAGCCAAGAGACAGGCTCCGAAGCTTTCTTT
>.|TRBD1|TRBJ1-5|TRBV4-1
CASSQEGQGPWPQHF
TGCGCCAGCAGCCAAGAGGGACAGGGCCCCTGGCCCCAGCATTTT
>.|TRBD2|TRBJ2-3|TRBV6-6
CASTSTSGTDTQYF
TGTGCCAGCACCTCGACTAGCGGCACAGATACGCAGTATTTT
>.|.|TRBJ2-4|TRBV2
CASSPENIQYF
TGTGCCAGCAGTCCAGAAAACATTCAGTACTTC
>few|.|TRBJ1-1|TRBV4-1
CASSQGLLGRQLNTEAFF
TGCGCCAGCAGCCAAGGGTTGTTGGGCCGGCAATTGAACACTGAAGCTTTCTTT
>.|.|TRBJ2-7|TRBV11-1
CASSPRLGAGEYF
TGTGCCAGCAGCCCTCGCCTGGGGGCAGGGGAGTACTTC
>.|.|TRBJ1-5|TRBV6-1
CASSVQANQPQHF
TGTGCCAGCAGTGTTCAGGCCAATCAGCCCCAGCATTTT